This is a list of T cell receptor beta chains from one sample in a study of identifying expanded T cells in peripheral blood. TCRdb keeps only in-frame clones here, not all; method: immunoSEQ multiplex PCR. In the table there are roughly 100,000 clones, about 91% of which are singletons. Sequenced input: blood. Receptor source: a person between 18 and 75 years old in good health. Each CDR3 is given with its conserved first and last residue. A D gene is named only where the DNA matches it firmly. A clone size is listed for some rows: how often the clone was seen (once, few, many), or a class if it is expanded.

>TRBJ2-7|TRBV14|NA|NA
TGTGCCAGCAGCCAAGATATACGACAGTCAGGGATCTACGAGCAGTACTTC
CASSQDIRQSGIYEQYF
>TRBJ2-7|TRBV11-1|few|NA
TGTGCCAGCAGCACAAGTTCTAGCGTTCCCTCCTACGAGCAGTACTTC
CASSTSSSVPSYEQYF
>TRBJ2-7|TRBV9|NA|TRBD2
TGTGCCAGCAGCGCGGGACTAGCGGGGGGGAAGCAGTACTTC
CASSAGLAGGKQYF
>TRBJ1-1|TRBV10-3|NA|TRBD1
TGTGCCATCAGTGAGTCAGGGACAGGGCCTAAGGACACTGAAGCTTTCTTT
CAISESGTGPKDTEAFF
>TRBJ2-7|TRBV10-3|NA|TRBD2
TGTGCCATCAGTGAACTAGCGGGGGGAAACTCCTACGAGCAGTACTTC
CAISELAGGNSYEQYF
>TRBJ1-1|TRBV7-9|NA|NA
TGTGCCAGCAGCTTACGGGGGGAGAACACTGAAGCTTTCTTT
CASSLRGENTEAFF
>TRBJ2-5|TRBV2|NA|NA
TGTGCCAGCAGTGAAGAACTCGGGGAGACCCAGTACTTC
CASSEELGETQYF
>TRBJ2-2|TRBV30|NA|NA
TGTGCCTGCTGTGAATCGAACACCGGGGAGCTGTTTTTT
CACCESNTGELFF
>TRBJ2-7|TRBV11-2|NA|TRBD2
TGTGCCAGCAGGCGGGAGATGGGACGGACCTACGAGCAGTACTTC
CASRREMGRTYEQYF
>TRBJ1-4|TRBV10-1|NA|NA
TGCGCCAGCAGTGAGGGGGGCAGGGGAAATGAAAAACTGTTTTTT
CASSEGGRGNEKLFF
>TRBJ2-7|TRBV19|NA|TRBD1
TGTGCCAGTAGTGCGGACAGGGGAGCGCAGTACTTC
CASSADRGAQYF
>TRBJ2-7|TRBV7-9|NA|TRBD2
TGTGCCAGCAGCCCACCTAGCGGGGTCCTGTCCTACGAGCAGTACTTC
CASSPPSGVLSYEQYF
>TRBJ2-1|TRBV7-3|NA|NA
TGTGCCAGCAGCTCATACGGCTCCTACAATGAGCAGTTCTTC
CASSSYGSYNEQFF
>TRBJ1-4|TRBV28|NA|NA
TGTGCCAGCCGCGAGGGGTTATTGGATGAAAAACTGTTTTTT
CASREGLLDEKLFF
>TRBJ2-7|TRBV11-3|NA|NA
TGTGCCAGCAGCCATAGACGTAAACCCTACGAGCAGTACTTC
CASSHRRKPYEQYF
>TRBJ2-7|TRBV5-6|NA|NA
TGTGCCAGCAGCTCTTACTACGAGCAGTACTTC
CASSSYYEQYF
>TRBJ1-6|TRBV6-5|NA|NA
TGTGCCAGCAGTCAGATCTCCTATAATTCACCCCTCCACTTT
CASSQISYNSPLHF
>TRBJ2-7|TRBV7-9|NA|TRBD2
TGTGCCAGCAGCGACGGACTAGCGGGGGGTGCCCATTCCTACGAGCAGTACTTC
CASSDGLAGGAHSYEQYF
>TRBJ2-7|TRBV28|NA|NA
TGTGCCACACACGGACCCCACGAGCAGTACTTC
CATHGPHEQYF
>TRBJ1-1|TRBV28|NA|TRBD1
TGTGCCAGCGGCGCTTGGACAGGGAACACTGAAGCTTTCTTT
CASGAWTGNTEAFF
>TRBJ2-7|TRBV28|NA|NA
TGTGCCAGCAGTCCCCCTCACGCAGCCTACGAGCAGTACTTC
CASSPPHAAYEQYF
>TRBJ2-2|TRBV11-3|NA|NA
TGTGCCAGCAGCATGGGCATCGGGTTTCCCGGGGAGCTGTTTTTT
CASSMGIGFPGELFF
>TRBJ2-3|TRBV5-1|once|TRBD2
TGCGCCAGCAGCTTGGCCGGTCGCCCTAGCGGGAGGGCCGGCACAGATACGCAGTATTTT
CASSLAGRPSGRAGTDTQYF
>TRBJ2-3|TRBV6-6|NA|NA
TGTGCCAGCAGTCTCACAGATACGCAGTATTTT
CASSLTDTQYF
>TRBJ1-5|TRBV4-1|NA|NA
TGCGCCAGCAGCCAAGATGGGGGGCTGGGCAATCAGCCCCAGCATTTT
CASSQDGGLGNQPQHF
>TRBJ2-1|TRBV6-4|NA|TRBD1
TGTGCCAGCAGTGACCACAGGGGGCCCTACAATGAGCAGTTCTTC
CASSDHRGPYNEQFF
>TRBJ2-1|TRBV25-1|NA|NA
TGTGCCAGCTCCAGGGGAGGTTACAATGAGCAGTTCTTC
CASSRGGYNEQFF
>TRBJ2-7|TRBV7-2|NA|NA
TGTGCCAGCAGCTTAAAGTTCAGGGAGCTCAGCGAGCAGTACTTC
CASSLKFRELSEQYF
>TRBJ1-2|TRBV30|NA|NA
TGTGCCTGGGACTCCTATAACTATGGCTACACCTTC
CAWDSYNYGYTF
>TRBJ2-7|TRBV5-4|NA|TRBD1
TGTGCCAGCAGCACCCCCGGGACAGGAAGGGACGAGCAGTACTTC
CASSTPGTGRDEQYF
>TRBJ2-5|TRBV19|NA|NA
TGTGCCAGTAGTATCGCGGCAGGGACGGGAGAGACCCAGTACTTC
CASSIAAGTGETQYF
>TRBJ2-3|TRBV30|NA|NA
TGTGCCTGGAGTGTTGGCGGGGATACGCAGTATTTT
CAWSVGGDTQYF
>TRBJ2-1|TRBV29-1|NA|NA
TGCAGCGTTGAGGCCTTGGTGAATGAGCAGTTCTTC
CSVEALVNEQFF
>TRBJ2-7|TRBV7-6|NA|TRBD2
TGTGCCAGCAGCAATAGACCGGAGGCGGGAGCCTTCTACGAGCAGTACTTC
CASSNRPEAGAFYEQYF
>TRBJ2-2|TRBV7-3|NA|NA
TGTGCCAGCAGCTTATCTTGGGTTCGGGGTTCCAACACCGGGGAGCTGTTTTTT
CASSLSWVRGSNTGELFF
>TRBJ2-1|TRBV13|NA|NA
TGTGCCAGCAGCCCTCCACGAACAGGAGGCCCCTACAATGAGCAGTTCTTC
CASSPPRTGGPYNEQFF
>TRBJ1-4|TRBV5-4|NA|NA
TGTGCCAGCAGCTTGAGACAGGACCGTACTTGGGCTAATGAAAAACTGTTTTTT
CASSLRQDRTWANEKLFF
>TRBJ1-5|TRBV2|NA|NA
TGTGCCAGCAGCGGGGCTAGGGCCCAGCATTTT
CASSGARAQHF
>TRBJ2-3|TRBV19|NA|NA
TGTGCCAGTAGTATCCGGGTCGGGGGCCGAAACACAGATACGCAGTATTTT
CASSIRVGGRNTDTQYF
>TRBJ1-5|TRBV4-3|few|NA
TGCGCCAGCAGCCAAGGAATGAATCAGCCCCAGCATTTT
CASSQGMNQPQHF
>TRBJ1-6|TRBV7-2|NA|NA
TGTGCCAGCAGCTTAAGCGACAGGTGGTATTCACCCCTCCACTTT
CASSLSDRWYSPLHF
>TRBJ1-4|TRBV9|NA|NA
TGTGCCAGCAGCCTGCTGGGGGGGACAACTAATGAAAAACTGTTTTTT
CASSLLGGTTNEKLFF
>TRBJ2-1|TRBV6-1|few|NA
TGTGCCAGCAGACCCCGGGACTGGAGTAACAATGAGCAGTTCTTC
CASRPRDWSNNEQFF
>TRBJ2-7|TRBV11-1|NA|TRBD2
TGTGCCAGCAGCTTTCTGGCGGGAGACGAGCAGTACTTC
CASSFLAGDEQYF
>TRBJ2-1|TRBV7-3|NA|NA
TGTGCCAGCAGCTTGGCACCTTACAATGAGCAGTTCTTC
CASSLAPYNEQFF